This record concerns one T cell receptor (beta chain) sequence. The sample is drawn from a study of cytomegalovirus exposure and HLA in healthy donors. There are 15 residues in the CDR3. Germline lookup yields CDR1 MNHEY and CDR2 SVGAGI. The V segment lost 5 bases and the J segment 8 bases; nucleotides outside the gene matches: 7. The donors were healthy bone marrow donors. The PCR employed 60 Vbeta primers together with 13 Jbeta primers. Sequencing was performed with immunoSEQ multiplex PCR; in TCRdb, only in-frame clones are kept and a portion is missing. Found here are about 160,000 clones, about 80% of them singletons; the top ten hold about 2.1%.

This receptor was obtained from a female donor in good health and CMV-seronegative. The sample taken for sequencing was PBMCs. The J gene is TRBJ2-1, the V gene TRBV6-5; 12 bases are shared with TRBD2. The CDR3 nucleotides read TGTGCCAGCAGTGCGGGACTAGCGGGTTCCTATGAGCAGTTCTTC. Translating it yields CASSAGLAGSYEQFF.